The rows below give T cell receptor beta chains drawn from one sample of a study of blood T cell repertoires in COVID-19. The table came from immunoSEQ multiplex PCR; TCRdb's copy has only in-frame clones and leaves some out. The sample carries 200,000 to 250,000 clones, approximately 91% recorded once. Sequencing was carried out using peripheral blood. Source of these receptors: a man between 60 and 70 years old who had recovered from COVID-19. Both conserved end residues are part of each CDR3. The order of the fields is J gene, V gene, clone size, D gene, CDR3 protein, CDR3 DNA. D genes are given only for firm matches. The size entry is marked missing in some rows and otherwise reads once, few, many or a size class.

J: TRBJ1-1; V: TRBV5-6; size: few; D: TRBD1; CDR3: CASSPGQGGRAEAFF; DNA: TGTGCCAGCAGCCCGGGACAGGGGGGAAGGGCTGAAGCTTTCTTT
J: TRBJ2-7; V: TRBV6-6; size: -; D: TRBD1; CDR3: CASRKGQGNYEQYF; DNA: TGTGCCAGCAGGAAGGGACAGGGGAACTACGAGCAGTACTTC
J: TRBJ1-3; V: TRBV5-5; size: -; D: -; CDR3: CASSLYSNSGNTIYF; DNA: TGTGCCAGCAGCTTGTACAGCAACTCTGGAAACACCATATATTTT
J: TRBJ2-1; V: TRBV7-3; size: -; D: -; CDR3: CASSLASLGNEQFF; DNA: TGTGCCAGCAGCTTGGCTAGTTTGGGCAATGAGCAGTTCTTC
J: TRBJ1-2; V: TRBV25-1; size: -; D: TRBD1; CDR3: CASSPRDRALQNYGYTF; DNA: TGTGCCAGCAGTCCCCGGGACAGGGCCCTTCAAAACTATGGCTACACCTTC
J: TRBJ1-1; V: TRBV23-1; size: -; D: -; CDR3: CASSAMKTGPGCTEAFF; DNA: TGCGCCAGCAGTGCCATGAAGACAGGCCCGGGATGCACTGAAGCTTTCTTT
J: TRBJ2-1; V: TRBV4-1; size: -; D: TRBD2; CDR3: CASSQVAGGKVESSYNEQFF; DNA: TGCGCCAGCAGCCAGGTAGCGGGAGGAAAGGTCGAAAGCTCCTACAATGAGCAGTTCTTC
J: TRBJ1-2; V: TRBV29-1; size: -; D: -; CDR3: CSVETGEYGYTF; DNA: TGCAGCGTTGAAACGGGGGAGTATGGCTACACCTTC
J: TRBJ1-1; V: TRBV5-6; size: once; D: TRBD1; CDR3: CASTTGGRNTEAFF; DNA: TGTGCCAGTACGACAGGGGGCAGGAACACTGAAGCTTTCTTT
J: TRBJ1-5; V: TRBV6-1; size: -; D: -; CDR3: CASSESGRRQPQHF; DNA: TGTGCCAGCAGTGAGTCAGGGCGCAGGCAGCCCCAGCATTTT
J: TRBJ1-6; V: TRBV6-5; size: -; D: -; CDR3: CASRRSPIGNSPLHF; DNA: TGTGCCAGCAGGAGGTCCCCCATCGGCAATTCACCCCTCCACTTT
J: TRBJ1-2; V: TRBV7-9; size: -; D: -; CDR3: CASSSENYGYTF; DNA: TGTGCCAGCAGCTCCGAGAACTATGGCTACACCTTC
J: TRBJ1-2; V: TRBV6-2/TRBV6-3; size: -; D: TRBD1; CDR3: CASSYRDSANYGYTF; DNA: TGTGCCAGCAGTTACCGGGACAGCGCTAACTATGGCTACACCTTC
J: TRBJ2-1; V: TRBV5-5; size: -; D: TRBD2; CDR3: CASTLAGVYNEQFF; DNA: TGTGCCAGCACCCTAGCGGGCGTCTACAATGAGCAGTTCTTC
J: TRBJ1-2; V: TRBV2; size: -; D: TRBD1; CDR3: CASRQGQHSTFYGYTF; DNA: TGTGCCAGCAGACAGGGGCAACACTCTACTTTCTATGGCTACACCTTC
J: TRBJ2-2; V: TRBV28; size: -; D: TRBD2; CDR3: CASLTSGRGELFF; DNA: TGTGCCAGCCTGACTAGCGGGAGAGGGGAGCTGTTTTTT
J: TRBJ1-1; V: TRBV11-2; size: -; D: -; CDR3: CASSLKSRGSSTEAFF; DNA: TGTGCCAGCAGCTTGAAATCCAGGGGATCGAGCACTGAAGCTTTCTTT
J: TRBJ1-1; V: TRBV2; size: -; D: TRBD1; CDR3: CASSDRGSGTEAFF; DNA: TGTGCCAGCAGCGACAGGGGGTCCGGCACTGAAGCTTTCTTT
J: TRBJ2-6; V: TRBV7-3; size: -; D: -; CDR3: CASSLLGQGGANVLTF; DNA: TGTGCCAGCAGCTTACTGGGGCAAGGCGGGGCCAACGTCCTGACTTTC
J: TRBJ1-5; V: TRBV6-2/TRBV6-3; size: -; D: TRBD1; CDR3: CASSGTGGLGQPQHF; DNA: TGTGCCAGCAGTGGGACAGGGGGCTTAGGGCAGCCCCAGCATTTT
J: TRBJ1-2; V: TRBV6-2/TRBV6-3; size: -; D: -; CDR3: CASSYSIGGAYGYTF; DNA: TGTGCCAGCAGTTACTCGATTGGGGGGGCCTATGGCTACACCTTC
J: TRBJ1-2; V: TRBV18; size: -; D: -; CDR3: CASSPTRQDTNYGYTF; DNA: TGTGCCAGCTCGCCGACTCGACAGGACACTAACTATGGCTACACCTTC
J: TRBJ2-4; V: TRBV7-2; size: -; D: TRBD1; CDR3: CASSPQRTGINIQYF; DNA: TGTGCCAGCAGCCCCCAGCGGACAGGGATAAACATTCAGTACTTC
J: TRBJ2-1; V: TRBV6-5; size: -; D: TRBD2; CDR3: CASSPQTSVYNEQFF; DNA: TGTGCCAGCAGTCCTCAAACTAGCGTCTACAATGAGCAGTTCTTC
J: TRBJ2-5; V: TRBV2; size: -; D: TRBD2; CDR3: CASSRTSGGYQETQYF; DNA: TGTGCCAGCAGCCGAACTAGCGGGGGGTATCAAGAGACCCAGTACTTC
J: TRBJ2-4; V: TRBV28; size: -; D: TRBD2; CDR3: CASSFSGRRVQYF; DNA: TGTGCCAGCAGTTTTAGCGGGAGAAGGGTTCAGTACTTC
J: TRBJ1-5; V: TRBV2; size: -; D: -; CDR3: CASRGDNQPQHF; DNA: TGTGCCAGCCGGGGAGACAATCAGCCCCAGCATTTT
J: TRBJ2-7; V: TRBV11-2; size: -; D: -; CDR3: CASSLVRAHGEEQYF; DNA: TGTGCCAGCAGCTTAGTCCGAGCTCACGGGGAGGAGCAGTACTTC
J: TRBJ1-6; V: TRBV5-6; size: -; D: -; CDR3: CASSLGVALNSPLHF; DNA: TGTGCCAGCAGCTTAGGGGTGGCGTTGAATTCACCCCTCCACTTT
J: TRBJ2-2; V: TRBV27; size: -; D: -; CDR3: CASSIRGMTGELFF; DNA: TGTGCCAGCAGCATCAGGGGCATGACCGGGGAGCTGTTTTTT
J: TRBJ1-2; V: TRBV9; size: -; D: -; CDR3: CASSVTGRGLYGYTF; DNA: TGTGCCAGCAGCGTAACAGGGAGGGGCTTATATGGCTACACCTTC
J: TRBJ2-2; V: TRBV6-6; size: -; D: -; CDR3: CASSIRQYTGELFF; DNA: TGTGCCAGCAGCATTCGACAGTACACCGGGGAGCTGTTTTTT
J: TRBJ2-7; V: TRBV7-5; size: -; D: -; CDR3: CARSLPRTTTESVHEQYF; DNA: TGTGCCAGAAGCCTACCTCGTACTACGACAGAGTCGGTCCACGAGCAGTACTTC
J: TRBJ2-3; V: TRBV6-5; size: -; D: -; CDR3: CASRQGRTDTQYF; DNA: TGTGCCAGCAGGCAGGGTAGAACAGATACGCAGTATTTT
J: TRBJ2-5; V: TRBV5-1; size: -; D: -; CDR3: CASSLAGGETQYF; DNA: TGCGCCAGCAGCTTGGCCGGCGGAGAGACCCAGTACTTC
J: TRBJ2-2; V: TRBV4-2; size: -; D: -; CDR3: CASSQVGDSRGELFF; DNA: TGTGCCAGCAGCCAAGTGGGGGACTCCCGCGGGGAGCTGTTTTTT
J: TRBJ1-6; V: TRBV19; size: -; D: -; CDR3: CASSIVSANSPLHF; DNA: TGTGCCAGTAGTATAGTCAGCGCTAATTCACCCCTCCACTTT
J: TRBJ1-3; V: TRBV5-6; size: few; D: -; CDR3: CASSLIPWGAGNTIYF; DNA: TGTGCCAGCAGCCTTATTCCTTGGGGAGCCGGAAACACCATATATTTT
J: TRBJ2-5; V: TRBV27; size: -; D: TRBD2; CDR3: CASSLGGAQETQYF; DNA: TGTGCCAGCAGTCTCGGGGGGGCCCAGGAGACCCAGTACTTC
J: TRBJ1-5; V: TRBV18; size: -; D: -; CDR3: CASSPSSLNQPQHF; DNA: TGTGCCAGCTCACCGTCGAGTCTAAATCAGCCCCAGCATTTT
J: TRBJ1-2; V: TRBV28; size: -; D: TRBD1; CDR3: CASSSPDRGYGYTF; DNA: TGTGCCAGCAGTTCCCCGGACAGGGGGTATGGCTACACCTTC
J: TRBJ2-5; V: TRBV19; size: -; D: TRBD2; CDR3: CASSIRTSGGQETQYF; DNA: TGTGCCAGTAGTATAAGAACTAGCGGGGGACAAGAGACCCAGTACTTC
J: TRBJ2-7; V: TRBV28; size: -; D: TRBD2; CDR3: CASSPPGLAGGYEQYF; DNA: TGTGCCAGCAGTCCTCCGGGACTAGCGGGAGGTTACGAGCAGTACTTC
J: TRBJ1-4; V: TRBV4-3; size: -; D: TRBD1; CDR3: CASSPRDRDNEKLFF; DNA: TGCGCCAGCAGCCCCCGGGACAGGGATAATGAAAAACTGTTTTTT
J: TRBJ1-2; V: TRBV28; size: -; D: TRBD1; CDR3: CASSFGTGVGYTF; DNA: TGTGCCAGCAGTTTTGGGACAGGGGTTGGCTACACCTTC
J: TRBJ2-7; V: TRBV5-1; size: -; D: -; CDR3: CASSLSSSEAYEQYF; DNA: TGCGCCAGCAGCTTGAGTAGCTCGGAAGCCTACGAGCAGTACTTC
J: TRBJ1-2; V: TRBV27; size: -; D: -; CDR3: CASKASGEGYGYTF; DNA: TGTGCCAGCAAGGCTTCGGGGGAGGGCTATGGCTACACCTTC
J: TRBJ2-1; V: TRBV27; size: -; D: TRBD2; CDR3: CASSDVAGGIHEQFF; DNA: TGTGCCAGCAGCGACGTAGCGGGAGGTATCCATGAGCAGTTCTTC
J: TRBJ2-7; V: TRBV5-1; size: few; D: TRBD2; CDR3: CASSLLANSYEQYF; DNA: TGCGCCAGCAGCTTACTAGCGAATTCCTACGAGCAGTACTTC
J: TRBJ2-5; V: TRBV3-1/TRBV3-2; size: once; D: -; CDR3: CASTPEGRKTQYF; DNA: TGTGCCAGTACGCCGGAGGGCCGTAAGACCCAGTACTTC